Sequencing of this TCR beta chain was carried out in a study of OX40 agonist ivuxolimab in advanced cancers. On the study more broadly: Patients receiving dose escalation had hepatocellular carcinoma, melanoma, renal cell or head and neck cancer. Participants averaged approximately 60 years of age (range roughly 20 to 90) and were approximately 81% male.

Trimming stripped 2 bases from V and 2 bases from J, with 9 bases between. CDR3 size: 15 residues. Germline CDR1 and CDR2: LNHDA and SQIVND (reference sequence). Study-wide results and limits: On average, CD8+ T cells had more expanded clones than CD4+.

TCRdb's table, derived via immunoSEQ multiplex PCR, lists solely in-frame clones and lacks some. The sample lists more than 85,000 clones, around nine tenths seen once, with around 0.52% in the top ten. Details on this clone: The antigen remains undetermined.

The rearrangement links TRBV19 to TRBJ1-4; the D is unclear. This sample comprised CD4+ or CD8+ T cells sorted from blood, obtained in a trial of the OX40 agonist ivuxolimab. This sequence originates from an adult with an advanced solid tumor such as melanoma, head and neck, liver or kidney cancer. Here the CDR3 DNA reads TGTGCCAGTAGTATAAATTTCAGGACTAATGAAAAACTGTTTTTT. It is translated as CASSINFRTNEKLFF.